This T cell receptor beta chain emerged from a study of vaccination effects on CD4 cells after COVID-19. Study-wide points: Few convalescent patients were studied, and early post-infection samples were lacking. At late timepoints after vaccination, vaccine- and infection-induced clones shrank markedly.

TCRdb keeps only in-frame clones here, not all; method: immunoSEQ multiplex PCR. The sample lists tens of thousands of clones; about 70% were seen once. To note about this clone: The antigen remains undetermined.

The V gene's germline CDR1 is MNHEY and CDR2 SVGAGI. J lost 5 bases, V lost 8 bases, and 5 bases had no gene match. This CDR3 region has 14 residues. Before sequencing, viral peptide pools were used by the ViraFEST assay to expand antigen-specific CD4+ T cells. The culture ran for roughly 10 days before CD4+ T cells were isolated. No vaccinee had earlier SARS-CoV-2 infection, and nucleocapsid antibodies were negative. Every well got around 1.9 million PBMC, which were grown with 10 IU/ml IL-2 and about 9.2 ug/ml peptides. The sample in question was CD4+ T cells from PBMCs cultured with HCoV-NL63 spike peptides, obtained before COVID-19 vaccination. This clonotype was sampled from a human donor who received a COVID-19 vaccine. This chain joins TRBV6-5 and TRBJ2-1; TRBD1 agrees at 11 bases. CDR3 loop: CASRGQGGNNEQFF. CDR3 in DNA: TGTGCCAGCCGGGGACAGGGGGGAAACAATGAGCAGTTCTTC.